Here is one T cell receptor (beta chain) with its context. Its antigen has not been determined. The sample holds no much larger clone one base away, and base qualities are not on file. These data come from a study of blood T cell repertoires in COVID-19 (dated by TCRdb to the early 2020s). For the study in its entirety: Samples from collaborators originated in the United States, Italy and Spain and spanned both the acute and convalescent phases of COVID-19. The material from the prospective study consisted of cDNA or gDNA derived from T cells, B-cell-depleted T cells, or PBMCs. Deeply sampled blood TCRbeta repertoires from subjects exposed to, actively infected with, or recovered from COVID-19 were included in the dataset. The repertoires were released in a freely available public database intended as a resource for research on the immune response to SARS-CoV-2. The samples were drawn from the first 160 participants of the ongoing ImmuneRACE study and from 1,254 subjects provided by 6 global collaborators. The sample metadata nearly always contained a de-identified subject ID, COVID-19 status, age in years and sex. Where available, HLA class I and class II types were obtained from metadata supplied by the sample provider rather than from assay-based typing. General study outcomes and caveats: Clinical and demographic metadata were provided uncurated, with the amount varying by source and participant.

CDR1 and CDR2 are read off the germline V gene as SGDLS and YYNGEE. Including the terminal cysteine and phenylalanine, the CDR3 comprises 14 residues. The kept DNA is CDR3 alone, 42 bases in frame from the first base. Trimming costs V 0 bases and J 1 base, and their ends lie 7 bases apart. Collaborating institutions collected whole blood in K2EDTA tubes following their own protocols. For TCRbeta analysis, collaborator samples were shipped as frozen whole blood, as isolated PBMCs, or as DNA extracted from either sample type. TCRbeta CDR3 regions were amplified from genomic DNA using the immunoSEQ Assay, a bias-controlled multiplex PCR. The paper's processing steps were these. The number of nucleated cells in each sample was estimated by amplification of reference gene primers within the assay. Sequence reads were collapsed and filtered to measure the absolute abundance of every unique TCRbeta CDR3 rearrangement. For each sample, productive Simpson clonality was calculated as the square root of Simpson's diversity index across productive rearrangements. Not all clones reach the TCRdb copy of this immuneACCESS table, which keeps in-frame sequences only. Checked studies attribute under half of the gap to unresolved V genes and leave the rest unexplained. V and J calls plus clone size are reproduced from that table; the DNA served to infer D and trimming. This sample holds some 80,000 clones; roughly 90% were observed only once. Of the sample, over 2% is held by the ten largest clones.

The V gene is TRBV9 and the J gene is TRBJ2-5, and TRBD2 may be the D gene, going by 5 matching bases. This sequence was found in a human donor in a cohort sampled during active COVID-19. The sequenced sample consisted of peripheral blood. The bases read TGTGCCAGCAGCGTAGAAGGGAGCCAAGAGACCCAGTACTTC. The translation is CASSVEGSQETQYF.